Listed below are T cell receptor beta chains from one sample, sequenced in a study of identical twins. MiXCR was run by TCRdb on the 5' RACE reads, yielding one entry per CDR3 protein. The sample has 550,000 to 700,000 distinct CDR3 sequences, around 20% seen once. A further study also used this sample, focusing on T cells expressing NK-cell markers.

Sequencing used PBMCs. The receptors come from a young woman in good health. Each CDR3 is given with its conserved first and last residue. Fields, in order: clone size, J gene, V gene, D gene, CDR3 DNA, CDR3 protein. The D gene is left open where the match is weak. The size field is filled for only some rows; it gives once, few, many or a size class.

size: NA; J: TRBJ2-5; V: TRBV20-1; D: TRBD2; DNA: TGCAGTGCTCCGGGGGGGGGGACCCAGTACTTC; CDR3: CSAPGGGTQYF
size: many; J: TRBJ2-1; V: TRBV5-1; D: NA; DNA: TGCGCCAGCAGCTCCGGGACTGGCTACAATGAGCAGTTCTTC; CDR3: CASSSGTGYNEQFF
size: few; J: TRBJ2-1; V: TRBV20-1; D: TRBD2; DNA: TGCAGTGCGAGGGCCTACGCCCTAGCTATGGATGGACTAGCGGGAGGCTGGGTGTTCTTC; CDR3: CSARAYALAMDGLAGGWVFF
size: many; J: TRBJ2-7; V: TRBV6-5; D: NA; DNA: TGTGCCAGCAGTTACAGGGAAGACTCCTACGAGCAGTACTTC; CDR3: CASSYREDSYEQYF
size: NA; J: TRBJ2-7; V: TRBV2; D: TRBD1; DNA: TGTGCCAGCCTGCGGGACAGGGGCTACGAGCAGTACTTC; CDR3: CASLRDRGYEQYF
size: few; J: TRBJ1-1; V: TRBV5-1; D: NA; DNA: TGCGCCAGCAGCTTGGGATGGACAGTTGAAGCTTTCTTT; CDR3: CASSLGWTVEAFF
size: NA; J: TRBJ1-6; V: TRBV20-1; D: NA; DNA: TGCAGTGCTAGAGATGGGACGGCAAATTCACCCCTCCACTTT; CDR3: CSARDGTANSPLHF
size: many; J: TRBJ1-4; V: TRBV20-1; D: NA; DNA: TGCAGTGCGCTAATAACGGCCTCTAATGAAAAACTGTTTTTT; CDR3: CSALITASNEKLFF
size: few; J: TRBJ2-3; V: TRBV9; D: NA; DNA: TGTGCCAGCAGCGCCTTAGGGGCCTTTGATACGCAGTATTTT; CDR3: CASSALGAFDTQYF
size: NA; J: TRBJ2-2; V: TRBV7-9; D: NA; DNA: TGTGCCACCGCCGGGTACACCGGGGAGCTGTTTTTT; CDR3: CATAGYTGELFF
size: few; J: TRBJ2-2; V: TRBV11-2; D: TRBD2; DNA: TGTGCCAGCAGCTTACTAGCGGACACCGGGGAGCTGTTTTTT; CDR3: CASSLLADTGELFF
size: few; J: TRBJ2-5; V: TRBV12-3/TRBV12-4; D: TRBD2; DNA: TGTGCCAGCAGTCCCCCAGCGGGAGCGGGTGCATCTTACTTC; CDR3: CASSPPAGAGASYF
size: NA; J: TRBJ1-1; V: TRBV12-3/TRBV12-4; D: NA; DNA: TGTGCCAGCAGTTCGAGTCCCCAACTGAGGGCTTTCTTT; CDR3: CASSSSPQLRAFF
size: NA; J: TRBJ1-1; V: TRBV12-3/TRBV12-4; D: TRBD1; DNA: TGTGCCAGCAGCCTTGGACAGGGAAGTAGTGGGACTGAAGCTTTCTTT; CDR3: CASSLGQGSSGTEAFF
size: once; J: TRBJ2-1; V: TRBV6-5; D: NA; DNA: TGTGCCAGCAGTTACTCGAGGCAGGGACCGCGCCCTACCTACAATGAGCAGTTCTTC; CDR3: CASSYSRQGPRPTYNEQFF
size: NA; J: TRBJ1-2; V: TRBV20-1; D: NA; DNA: TGCAGTGCATTTGGGAATAATGGCTACACCTTC; CDR3: CSAFGNNGYTF
size: few; J: TRBJ1-1; V: TRBV27; D: NA; DNA: TGTGCCAGCAGTTTCGGAGGGTTCACTGAAGCTTTCTTT; CDR3: CASSFGGFTEAFF
size: NA; J: TRBJ2-7; V: TRBV2; D: TRBD2; DNA: TGTGCCAGCAGTGCTCGAGCGGGAGGCGTCTACGAGCAGTACTTC; CDR3: CASSARAGGVYEQYF
size: NA; J: TRBJ2-7; V: TRBV6-2/TRBV6-3; D: NA; DNA: TGTGCCAGCAGTCCCGGACAGCGTTGGGAGCAGTACTTC; CDR3: CASSPGQRWEQYF
size: few; J: TRBJ2-2; V: TRBV6-5; D: NA; DNA: TGTGCCAGCAGTTACAAACACCCTGCGAACACCGGGGAGCTGTTTTTT; CDR3: CASSYKHPANTGELFF
size: NA; J: TRBJ2-1; V: TRBV7-2; D: NA; DNA: TGTGCCAGCAGCGTGAATTGGAATGAGCAGTTCTTC; CDR3: CASSVNWNEQFF
size: few; J: TRBJ2-5; V: TRBV5-1; D: TRBD2; DNA: TGCGCCAGCACCCGTCCGGGGGGGCAAGAGACCCAGTACTTC; CDR3: CASTRPGGQETQYF
size: NA; J: TRBJ2-3; V: TRBV20-1; D: TRBD2; DNA: TGCAGTGCTAGAGCGGGGACTAGCCTCGCAGATACGCAGTATTTT; CDR3: CSARAGTSLADTQYF
size: NA; J: TRBJ2-7; V: TRBV12-3/TRBV12-4; D: NA; DNA: TGTGCCAGCAGTGTTCGTAGGGCAGCATCCTACGAGCAGTACTTC; CDR3: CASSVRRAASYEQYF
size: few; J: TRBJ2-7; V: TRBV10-3; D: TRBD1; DNA: TGTGCCATCAGTGAGGGGACAGTCTCCTACGAGCAGTACTTC; CDR3: CAISEGTVSYEQYF
size: NA; J: TRBJ2-1; V: TRBV18; D: NA; DNA: TGTGCCAGCTCCGGACAGGTAGCGGGGAATGAGCAGTTCTTC; CDR3: CASSGQVAGNEQFF
size: few; J: TRBJ2-3; V: TRBV27; D: TRBD2; DNA: TGTGCCAGCAGCCACAAGCGGGGGAGCACAGATACGCAGTATTTT; CDR3: CASSHKRGSTDTQYF
size: few; J: TRBJ2-3; V: TRBV7-6; D: TRBD2; DNA: TGTGCCAGCAGCTTAGCGGTGGTTTTGGGGGGGAACACAGATACGCAGTATTTT; CDR3: CASSLAVVLGGNTDTQYF
size: NA; J: TRBJ1-3; V: TRBV18; D: NA; DNA: TGTGCCAGCTCACCCGACGCTGGAAACACCATATATTTT; CDR3: CASSPDAGNTIYF